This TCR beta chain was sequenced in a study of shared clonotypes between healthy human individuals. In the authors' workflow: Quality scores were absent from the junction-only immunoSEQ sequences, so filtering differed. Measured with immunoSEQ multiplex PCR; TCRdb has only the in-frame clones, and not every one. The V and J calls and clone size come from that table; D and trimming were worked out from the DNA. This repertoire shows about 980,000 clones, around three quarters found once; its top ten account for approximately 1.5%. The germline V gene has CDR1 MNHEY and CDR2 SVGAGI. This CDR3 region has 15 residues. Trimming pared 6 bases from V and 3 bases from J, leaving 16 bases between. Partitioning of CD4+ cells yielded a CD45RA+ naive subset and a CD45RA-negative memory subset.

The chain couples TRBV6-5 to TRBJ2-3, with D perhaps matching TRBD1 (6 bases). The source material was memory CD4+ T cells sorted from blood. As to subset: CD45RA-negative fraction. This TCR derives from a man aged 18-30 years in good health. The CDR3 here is CASSQGTPQTDTQYF. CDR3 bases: TGTGCCAGCAGCCAAGGGACACCGCAAACAGATACGCAGTATTTT.